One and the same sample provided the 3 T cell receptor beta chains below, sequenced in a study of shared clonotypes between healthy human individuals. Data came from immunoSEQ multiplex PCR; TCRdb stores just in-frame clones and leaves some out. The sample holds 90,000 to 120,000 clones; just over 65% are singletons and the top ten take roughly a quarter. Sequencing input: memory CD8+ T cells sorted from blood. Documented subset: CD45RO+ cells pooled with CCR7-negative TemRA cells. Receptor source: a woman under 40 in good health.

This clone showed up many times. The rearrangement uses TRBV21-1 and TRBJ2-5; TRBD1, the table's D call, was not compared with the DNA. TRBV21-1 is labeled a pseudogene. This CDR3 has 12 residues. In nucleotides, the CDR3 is TGTGCCAGCAGCGAGACAGGGGAGACCCAGTACTTC. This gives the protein CASSETGETQYF.

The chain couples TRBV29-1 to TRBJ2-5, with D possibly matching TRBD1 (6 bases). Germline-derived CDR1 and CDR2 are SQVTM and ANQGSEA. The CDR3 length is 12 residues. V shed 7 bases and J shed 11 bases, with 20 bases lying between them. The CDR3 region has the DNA TGCAGCGCTGCTGGGGGCCGTGGAGAGCAGTACTTC. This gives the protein CSAAGGRGEQYF.

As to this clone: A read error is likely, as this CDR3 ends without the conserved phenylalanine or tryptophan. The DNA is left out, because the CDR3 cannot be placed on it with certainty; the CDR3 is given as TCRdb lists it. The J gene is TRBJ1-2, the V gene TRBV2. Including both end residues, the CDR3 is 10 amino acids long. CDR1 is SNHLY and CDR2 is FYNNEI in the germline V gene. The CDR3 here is CASRRPPHVV.